The 30 T cell receptor beta chains below were found in one sample sequenced in a study of shared clonotypes between healthy human individuals. Profiling relied on immunoSEQ multiplex PCR, and the TCRdb table lists in-frame clones only, not all of them. The sample yields 230,000 or so clones, approximately 65% seen once. The sample was memory CD4+ T cells sorted from blood. Regarding subset: CD45RA-negative fraction. The receptors here all came from a man aged 25-45 years in good health.

The genes are TRBV10-3 and TRBJ1-5; 9 bases are a match to TRBD1. This CDR3 contains 14 residues. Germline CDR1 ENHRY, CDR2 SYGVKD. Trimming removed 6 bases from V and 7 bases from J; junction bases left unmatched: 7. The CDR3 DNA is TGTGCCATCAGCGTAACAGGGGGCGACCAGCCCCAGCATTTT. Its protein product is CAISVTGGDQPQHF.

This clone came up once. The CDR3 coding sequence is TGTGCCAGCAGCCCCGGGGGTGGGACGAACACTGAAGCTTTCTTT. Its translation: CASSPGGGTNTEAFF. The chain carries TRBV11-3 and TRBJ1-1; D is possibly TRBD1 (5 bases). Germline V gives CDR1 SGHNT, CDR2 YENEEA. Trimming removed 5 bases from V and 1 base from J, with 14 bases in between. There are 15 residues in the CDR3.

The chain employs TRBV10-1 and TRBJ2-2; D perhaps matches TRBD2 (6 bases). The CDR3 consists of 15 residues. V was clipped by 0 bases and J by 5 bases, with 10 bases between them. In germline, CDR1 is WNHNN, CDR2 SYGVQD (reference sequence). CDR3 bases: TGCGCCAGCAGTGAGTCGGCAGGGAGGACCGGGGAGCTGTTTTTT. Amino acids: CASSESAGRTGELFF.

This clone came up once. This sequence joins TRBV4-1 and TRBJ2-7; D is perhaps TRBD1 (5 bases). This CDR3 spans 15 amino acids. CDR1 MGHRA and CDR2 YSYEKL come from the germline V gene. Trimming pared 0 bases from V and 0 bases from J, leaving 9 bases between. CDR3 amino acids: CASSQDRARSYEQYF. CDR3 in DNA: TGCGCCAGCAGCCAAGACAGGGCCCGCTCCTACGAGCAGTACTTC.

This clone was observed many times. Other DNA sequences within the sample encode an identical CDR3. CDR3 amino acids: CASSLGVSNQPQHF. CDR3 nucleotides: TGCGCCAGCAGCTTGGGGGTTAGCAATCAGCCCCAGCATTTT. This rearrangement joins TRBV5-1 to TRBJ1-5; D is unclear. The CDR3 spans 14 residues. Trimming cost V 0 bases and J 0 bases, with 4 bases left between them. From germline, CDR1 is SGHRS and CDR2 YFSETQ. Variable domain in full (rest from reference TRBV5-1 and TRBJ1-5): KAGVTQTPRYLIKTRGQQVTLSCSPISGHRSVSWYQQTPGQGLQFLFEYFSETQRNKGNFPGRFSGRQFSNSRSEMNVSTLELGDSALYLCASSLGVSNQPQHFGDGTRLSIL.

V and J are TRBV15 and TRBJ1-2; no clear D. This CDR3 is 17 amino acids long. CDR1 is LNHNV and CDR2 is YYDKDF in the germline V gene (reference sequence). The germline V and J ends were trimmed by 0 bases and 0 bases, with 14 bases remaining between them. The CDR3 sequence is CATSRDWTDLANYGYTF. DNA of the CDR3: TGTGCCACCAGCAGAGATTGGACGGACCTCGCTAACTATGGCTACACCTTC.

This clone was seen more than once but under ten times. The rearrangement uses TRBV10-2 and TRBJ1-2; weak D call: TRBD1 (5 bases). Trimming removed 3 bases from V and 5 bases from J, with 10 bases in between. This CDR3 is 13 amino acids long. CDR1 and CDR2 (germline): WSHSY, SAAADI. The DNA of the CDR3 is TGCGCCAGCAGTGAAGACAGAGATTATGGCTACACCTTC. Amino acids: CASSEDRDYGYTF.

The chain links TRBV7-9 to TRBJ2-7; 8 bases align to TRBD2. CDR3 length: 17 residues. The J segment lost 3 bases and the V segment lost 1 base, leaving 11 bases of the junction unmatched. Germline V gene sequence: CDR1 SEHNR, CDR2 FQNEAQ (reference sequence). In DNA form, the CDR3 reads TGTGCCAGCAGCTTAGGGGTTAGCGGGATGGGGGACTACGAGCAGTACTTC. Its protein is CASSLGVSGMGDYEQYF.

The chain joins TRBV5-5 to TRBJ2-6; no definite D call. The germline V gene encodes CDR1 SGHKS and CDR2 YYEKEE (reference sequence). The CDR3 has 18 residues. Trimming removed 0 bases from V and 0 bases from J, with 13 bases in between. The CDR3 protein is CASSLVARNPSGANVLTF. In nucleotides, the CDR3 is TGTGCCAGCAGCTTGGTGGCTAGAAACCCCTCTGGGGCCAACGTCCTGACTTTC.

This clone has more than one count but fewer than ten. The J gene is TRBJ2-3, the V gene TRBV10-3, with D perhaps TRBD2 (6 bases). V lost 11 bases to trimming and J lost 2 bases, with 17 bases between them. Germline-derived CDR1 and CDR2 are ENHRY and SYGVKD. This CDR3 spans 14 amino acids. As DNA, the CDR3 is TGTGCCTCCTCCGTTCCGGGAGACACAGATACGCAGTATTTT. Translation gives CASSVPGDTDTQYF.

The rearrangement links TRBV6-6 to TRBJ1-1; D call uncertain. V was cut by 5 bases and J by 4 bases, with 14 bases left in between. Germline-derived CDR1 and CDR2 are MNHNY and SVGAGI (reference sequence). The length of the CDR3 is 14 residues. The CDR3 region is CASSDFTGITEAFF. The CDR3 nucleotides read TGTGCCAGCAGTGACTTCACGGGGATCACTGAAGCTTTCTTT.

In this sample, this clone turned up a few times. The chain combines TRBV11-2 with TRBJ2-3, with 7 nucleotides matching TRBD2. This CDR3 contains 15 residues. The V gene end was trimmed by 0 bases and the J gene end by 6 bases; junction bases not matched to a gene: 6. The germline V gene has CDR1 SGHAT and CDR2 FQNNGV. The CDR3 nucleotides read TGTGCCAGCAGCTTAGATGGCGGGAGAATGGATACGCAGTATTTT. Its protein product is CASSLDGGRMDTQYF.

The rearrangement joins TRBV5-1 to TRBJ1-3, with D possibly TRBD1 on 6 matching bases. Germline CDR1 is SGHRS and CDR2 is YFSETQ. V was shortened by 3 bases and J by 0 bases, with 10 bases between the two germline ends. The CDR3 runs 15 residues. As DNA, the CDR3 is TGCGCCAGCAGCTCACAGGGATTCTCTGGAAACACCATATATTTT. It is translated as CASSSQGFSGNTIYF.

At least ten counts were recorded for this clone. The chain recombines TRBV11-2 with TRBJ2-1; 8 positions match TRBD2. The CDR3 is 16 residues long. Germline CDR1 and CDR2: SGHAT and FQNNGV. Trimming cost V 7 bases and J 1 base; bases outside gene matches: 9. CDR3 DNA sequence: TGTGCCAGCATCTCGATAGCGGGACCGTCCTACAATGAGCAGTTCTTC. It is translated as CASISIAGPSYNEQFF.

As regards this clone: This sample includes further DNA sequences coding for the same CDR3. The chain has TRBV9 and TRBJ2-7; D perhaps matches TRBD2 (5 bases). Germline V lookup: CDR1 SGDLS, CDR2 YYNGEE. Trimming cost V 0 bases and J 4 bases, with 11 bases left between them. The CDR3 is made up of 14 amino acids. The CDR3, as DNA: TGTGCCAGCAGCGTAGGAGGGCCTGATTACGAGCAGTACTTC. Its protein product is CASSVGGPDYEQYF.

J is TRBJ1-2 and V is TRBV12-5, with a tentative D call TRBD1 (6 bases). Germline-derived CDR1 and CDR2 are LGHNT and FRNRAP. This CDR3 comprises 14 residues. Trimming took 9 bases from V and 7 from J, leaving 21 bases between them. CDR3 region: CASSPGHSSLGYTF. The CDR3 DNA sequence: TGTGCTAGCTCACCGGGACACAGCTCCCTTGGCTACACCTTC.

This clone was seen only a few times. This chain joins TRBV29-1 and TRBJ1-1; D is ambiguous. With 4 bases removed from V and 0 bases from J, the gap between germline ends came to 9 bases. This CDR3 has 13 residues. Germline V gene sequence: CDR1 SQVTM, CDR2 ANQGSEA. The CDR3 spells CSVGQDMNTEAFF. CDR3 nucleotides: TGCAGCGTTGGCCAAGACATGAACACTGAAGCTTTCTTT.

This clone was detected only a few times. The CDR3 bases are TGTGCCAGCAGCCGAGGCGCGGGACACACCACAGAAAAACTGTTTTTT. Translating it yields CASSRGAGHTTEKLFF. The V and J genes are TRBV14 and TRBJ1-4, with D tentatively TRBD1 (6 bases). This CDR3 is 16 amino acids long. The germline V and J ends were trimmed by 4 bases and 8 bases, with 20 bases remaining between them. CDR1 is SGHDN and CDR2 is FVKESK in the germline V gene. Using reference TRBV14 and TRBJ1-4 for the parts outside the CDR3, the full variable domain is EAGVTQFPSHSVIEKGQTVTLRCDPISGHDNLYWYRRVMGKEIKFLLHFVKESKQDESGMPNNRFLAERTGGTYSTLKVQPAELEDSGVYFCASSRGAGHTTEKLFFGSGTQLSVL.

The chain uses TRBV5-1 and TRBJ2-3; 9 bases agree with TRBD2. The V gene end was trimmed by 4 bases and the J gene end by 1 base; junction bases not matched to a gene: 10. The CDR3 runs to 17 residues. CDR1 and CDR2 from the germline V gene are SGHRS and YFSETQ. In DNA form, the CDR3 reads TGCGCCAGCAGCCCCCCGGTAGCGGGAGACGGCACAGATACGCAGTATTTT. It encodes CASSPPVAGDGTDTQYF.

This clone came up a few times. The V gene is TRBV5-1, the J gene TRBJ1-5, with D possibly matching TRBD1 (6 bases). V lost 5 bases and J 7 bases, leaving 13 bases between the germline ends. CDR1 SGHRS and CDR2 YFSETQ come from the germline V gene. The CDR3 is 13 residues long. The DNA of the CDR3 is TGCGCCAGCAGTTACAGGGTGGGACAGCCCCAGCATTTT. Residues: CASSYRVGQPQHF.

This clone was counted between two and nine times. The chain employs TRBV30 and TRBJ1-2, with TRBD1 matching 8 bases. With 0 bases clipped from V and 1 base from J, the junction kept 4 bases outside the gene matches. CDR3 length equals 15 residues. Per germline, CDR1 GTSNPN and CDR2 SVGIG (reference sequence). CDR3 amino acids: CAWSVAGQVNYGYTF. As DNA, the CDR3 is TGTGCCTGGAGTGTTGCGGGACAGGTTAACTATGGCTACACCTTC.

This chain connects TRBV9 to TRBJ1-2, with TRBD1 matching over 9 bases. The V and J ends lost 0 bases and 8 bases, in that order; junction bases with no gene match: 8. Germline V CDR1 and CDR2: SGDLS, YYNGEE. CDR3 length: 15 amino acids. The CDR3 sequence is CASSVEGTGLGGYTF. Written as DNA, the CDR3 is TGTGCCAGCAGCGTAGAGGGGACAGGGCTCGGCGGCTACACCTTC.

This clone was seen a handful of times. The chain uses TRBV7-9 and TRBJ2-6; D is uncertain. Trimming pared 3 bases from V and 2 bases from J, leaving 11 bases between. CDR3 length: 16 amino acids. CDR1 is SEHNR and CDR2 is FQNEAQ in the germline V gene (reference sequence). In nucleotides, the CDR3 is TGTGCCAGCAGCTTTTCTGCAGGACCTGGGGCCAACGTCCTGACTTTC. Translating it yields CASSFSAGPGANVLTF. The whole variable domain, remainder taken from reference TRBV7-9 and TRBJ2-6, is DTGVSQNPRHKITKRGQNVTFRCDPISEHNRLYWYRQTLGQGPEFLTYFQNEAQLEKSRLLSDRFSAERPKGSFSTLEIQRTEQGDSAMYLCASSFSAGPGANVLTFGAGSRLTVL.

This clone has more than one count but fewer than ten. The chain is built from TRBV6-1 and TRBJ2-1; perhaps TRBD2 as D (6 bases). The CDR3 is 15 amino acids. The V and J ends lost 2 bases and 3 bases respectively, with 11 bases between them. The germline V gene encodes CDR1 MNHNS and CDR2 SASEGT. The DNA for the CDR3 is TGTGCCAGCAGTGAAACCTGGACTATCTACAATGAGCAGTTCTTC. This encodes CASSETWTIYNEQFF.

This clone was seen ten or more times. The genes are TRBV10-3 and TRBJ2-6; D not certain. CDR1 and CDR2 from the germline V gene are ENHRY and SYGVKD. V was cut by 8 bases and J by 3 bases, with 2 bases left in between. The CDR3 contains 11 residues. For the CDR3, the DNA is TGTGCCATCTATGGGGCCAACGTCCTGACTTTC. Its protein is CAIYGANVLTF.

This clone was observed once. V and J are TRBV10-3 and TRBJ2-1; 7 bases line up with TRBD1. The CDR3 totals 14 residues. V was clipped by 7 bases and J by 2 bases; unmatched bases: 5. The V gene's germline CDR1 is ENHRY and CDR2 SYGVKD. CDR3 amino acids: CAINRGPPYNEQFF. CDR3 nucleotide sequence: TGTGCCATCAACAGGGGCCCCCCCTACAATGAGCAGTTCTTC.

V and J are TRBV7-2 and TRBJ2-1; 11 bases line up with TRBD2. V gave up 9 bases and J gave up 1 base; unmatched junction bases: 2. CDR1 is SGHTA and CDR2 is FQGNSA in the germline V gene. The CDR3 length is 14 residues. For the CDR3, the DNA is TGTGCCAGTAGCGGGAGGGCGTCCTACAATGAGCAGTTCTTC. Its translation is CASSGRASYNEQFF.

In its sample, this clone was seen once. This sequence joins TRBV10-3 and TRBJ1-3; D remains unclear. Trimming left V 11 bases short and J 2 bases short, with 16 bases between. This CDR3 region has 14 residues. Per the germline V gene, CDR1 is ENHRY and CDR2 is SYGVKD. The CDR3 nucleotides are TGTGCCGTACATTCCGGTTTAGCTGGAAACACCATATATTTT. Its translation is CAVHSGLAGNTIYF.

This rearrangement joins TRBV29-1 to TRBJ2-5; 8 positions agree with TRBD1. The ends lost 4 bases at V and 4 bases at J; junction bases unmatched: 11. The V gene's germline CDR1 is SQVTM and CDR2 ANQGSEA. This CDR3 is 15 amino acids long. As DNA, the CDR3 is TGCAGCGTTGTCTCCCTGCAGGGGGCGGGAGAGACCCAGTACTTC. Its protein is CSVVSLQGAGETQYF.

This clone was found once. The chain links TRBV29-1 to TRBJ2-1; tentative D call: TRBD2 (6 bases). Looked up from germline, CDR1 is SQVTM and CDR2 is ANQGSEA. Trimming stripped 6 bases from V and 9 bases from J, with 18 bases between. The length of the CDR3 is 13 residues. The CDR3 nucleotides are TGCAGCGTGCGGGGCACTAGATTGGTTGAGCAGTTCTTC. Its translation is CSVRGTRLVEQFF.